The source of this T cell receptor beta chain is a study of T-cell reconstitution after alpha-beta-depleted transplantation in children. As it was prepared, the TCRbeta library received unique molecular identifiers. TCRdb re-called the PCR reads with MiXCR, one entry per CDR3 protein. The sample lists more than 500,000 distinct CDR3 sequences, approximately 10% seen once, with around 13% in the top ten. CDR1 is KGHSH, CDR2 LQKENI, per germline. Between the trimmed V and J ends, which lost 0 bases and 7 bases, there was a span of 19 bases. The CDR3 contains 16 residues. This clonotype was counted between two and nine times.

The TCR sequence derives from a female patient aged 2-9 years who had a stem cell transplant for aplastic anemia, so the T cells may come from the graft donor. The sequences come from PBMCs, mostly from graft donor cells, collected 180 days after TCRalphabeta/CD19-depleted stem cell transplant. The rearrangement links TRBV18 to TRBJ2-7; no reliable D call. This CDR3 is CASSPPLSPTYEEQYF. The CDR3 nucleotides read TGTGCCAGCTCACCACCGTTGAGCCCCACCTATGAGGAGCAGTACTTC.